This TCR beta chain derives from a study of blood T cell repertoires in COVID-19. Study in general: Both acute and convalescent COVID-19 samples were obtained from the United States, Italy and Spain.

Original data processing: Reference gene primer amplification gave nucleated cell count estimates. Produced via immunoSEQ multiplex PCR; TCRdb's table is partial and in-frame only. That table gives V, J and clone size, and the DNA gave D and trimming. Seen here are approximately 89,000 clones, 70% to 90% observed once, and the top ten hold approximately 4.9%. The CDR3 sequence is 14 residues long. Germline lookup yields CDR1 ENHRY and CDR2 SYGVKD. J lost 7 bases, V lost 3 bases, and 3 bases had no gene match. Only one count was recorded for this clone. The chain links TRBV10-3 to TRBJ2-7; 13 bases line up with TRBD2. The receptor was derived from a man between 65 and 85 years old with acute or convalescent COVID-19. Material: peripheral blood. CDR3 residues: CAISELAGGQEQYF. The CDR3 DNA follows: TGTGCCATCAGTGAACTAGCGGGGGGGCAAGAGCAGTACTTC.